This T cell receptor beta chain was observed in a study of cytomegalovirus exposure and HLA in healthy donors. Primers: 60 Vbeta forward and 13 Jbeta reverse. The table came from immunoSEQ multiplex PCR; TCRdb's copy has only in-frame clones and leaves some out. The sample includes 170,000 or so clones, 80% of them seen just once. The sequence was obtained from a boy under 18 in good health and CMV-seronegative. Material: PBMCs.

This chain's CDR3 is CASSRGSQGGYGYTF. CDR3 sequence (DNA): TGTGCCAGCTCACGAGGGTCCCAGGGGGGATATGGCTACACCTTC. The genes are TRBV18 and TRBJ1-2; 7 bases line up with TRBD1. The germline V gene encodes CDR1 KGHSH and CDR2 LQKENI. The CDR3 totals 15 residues. V gave up 4 bases and J gave up 5 bases; unmatched junction bases: 10.